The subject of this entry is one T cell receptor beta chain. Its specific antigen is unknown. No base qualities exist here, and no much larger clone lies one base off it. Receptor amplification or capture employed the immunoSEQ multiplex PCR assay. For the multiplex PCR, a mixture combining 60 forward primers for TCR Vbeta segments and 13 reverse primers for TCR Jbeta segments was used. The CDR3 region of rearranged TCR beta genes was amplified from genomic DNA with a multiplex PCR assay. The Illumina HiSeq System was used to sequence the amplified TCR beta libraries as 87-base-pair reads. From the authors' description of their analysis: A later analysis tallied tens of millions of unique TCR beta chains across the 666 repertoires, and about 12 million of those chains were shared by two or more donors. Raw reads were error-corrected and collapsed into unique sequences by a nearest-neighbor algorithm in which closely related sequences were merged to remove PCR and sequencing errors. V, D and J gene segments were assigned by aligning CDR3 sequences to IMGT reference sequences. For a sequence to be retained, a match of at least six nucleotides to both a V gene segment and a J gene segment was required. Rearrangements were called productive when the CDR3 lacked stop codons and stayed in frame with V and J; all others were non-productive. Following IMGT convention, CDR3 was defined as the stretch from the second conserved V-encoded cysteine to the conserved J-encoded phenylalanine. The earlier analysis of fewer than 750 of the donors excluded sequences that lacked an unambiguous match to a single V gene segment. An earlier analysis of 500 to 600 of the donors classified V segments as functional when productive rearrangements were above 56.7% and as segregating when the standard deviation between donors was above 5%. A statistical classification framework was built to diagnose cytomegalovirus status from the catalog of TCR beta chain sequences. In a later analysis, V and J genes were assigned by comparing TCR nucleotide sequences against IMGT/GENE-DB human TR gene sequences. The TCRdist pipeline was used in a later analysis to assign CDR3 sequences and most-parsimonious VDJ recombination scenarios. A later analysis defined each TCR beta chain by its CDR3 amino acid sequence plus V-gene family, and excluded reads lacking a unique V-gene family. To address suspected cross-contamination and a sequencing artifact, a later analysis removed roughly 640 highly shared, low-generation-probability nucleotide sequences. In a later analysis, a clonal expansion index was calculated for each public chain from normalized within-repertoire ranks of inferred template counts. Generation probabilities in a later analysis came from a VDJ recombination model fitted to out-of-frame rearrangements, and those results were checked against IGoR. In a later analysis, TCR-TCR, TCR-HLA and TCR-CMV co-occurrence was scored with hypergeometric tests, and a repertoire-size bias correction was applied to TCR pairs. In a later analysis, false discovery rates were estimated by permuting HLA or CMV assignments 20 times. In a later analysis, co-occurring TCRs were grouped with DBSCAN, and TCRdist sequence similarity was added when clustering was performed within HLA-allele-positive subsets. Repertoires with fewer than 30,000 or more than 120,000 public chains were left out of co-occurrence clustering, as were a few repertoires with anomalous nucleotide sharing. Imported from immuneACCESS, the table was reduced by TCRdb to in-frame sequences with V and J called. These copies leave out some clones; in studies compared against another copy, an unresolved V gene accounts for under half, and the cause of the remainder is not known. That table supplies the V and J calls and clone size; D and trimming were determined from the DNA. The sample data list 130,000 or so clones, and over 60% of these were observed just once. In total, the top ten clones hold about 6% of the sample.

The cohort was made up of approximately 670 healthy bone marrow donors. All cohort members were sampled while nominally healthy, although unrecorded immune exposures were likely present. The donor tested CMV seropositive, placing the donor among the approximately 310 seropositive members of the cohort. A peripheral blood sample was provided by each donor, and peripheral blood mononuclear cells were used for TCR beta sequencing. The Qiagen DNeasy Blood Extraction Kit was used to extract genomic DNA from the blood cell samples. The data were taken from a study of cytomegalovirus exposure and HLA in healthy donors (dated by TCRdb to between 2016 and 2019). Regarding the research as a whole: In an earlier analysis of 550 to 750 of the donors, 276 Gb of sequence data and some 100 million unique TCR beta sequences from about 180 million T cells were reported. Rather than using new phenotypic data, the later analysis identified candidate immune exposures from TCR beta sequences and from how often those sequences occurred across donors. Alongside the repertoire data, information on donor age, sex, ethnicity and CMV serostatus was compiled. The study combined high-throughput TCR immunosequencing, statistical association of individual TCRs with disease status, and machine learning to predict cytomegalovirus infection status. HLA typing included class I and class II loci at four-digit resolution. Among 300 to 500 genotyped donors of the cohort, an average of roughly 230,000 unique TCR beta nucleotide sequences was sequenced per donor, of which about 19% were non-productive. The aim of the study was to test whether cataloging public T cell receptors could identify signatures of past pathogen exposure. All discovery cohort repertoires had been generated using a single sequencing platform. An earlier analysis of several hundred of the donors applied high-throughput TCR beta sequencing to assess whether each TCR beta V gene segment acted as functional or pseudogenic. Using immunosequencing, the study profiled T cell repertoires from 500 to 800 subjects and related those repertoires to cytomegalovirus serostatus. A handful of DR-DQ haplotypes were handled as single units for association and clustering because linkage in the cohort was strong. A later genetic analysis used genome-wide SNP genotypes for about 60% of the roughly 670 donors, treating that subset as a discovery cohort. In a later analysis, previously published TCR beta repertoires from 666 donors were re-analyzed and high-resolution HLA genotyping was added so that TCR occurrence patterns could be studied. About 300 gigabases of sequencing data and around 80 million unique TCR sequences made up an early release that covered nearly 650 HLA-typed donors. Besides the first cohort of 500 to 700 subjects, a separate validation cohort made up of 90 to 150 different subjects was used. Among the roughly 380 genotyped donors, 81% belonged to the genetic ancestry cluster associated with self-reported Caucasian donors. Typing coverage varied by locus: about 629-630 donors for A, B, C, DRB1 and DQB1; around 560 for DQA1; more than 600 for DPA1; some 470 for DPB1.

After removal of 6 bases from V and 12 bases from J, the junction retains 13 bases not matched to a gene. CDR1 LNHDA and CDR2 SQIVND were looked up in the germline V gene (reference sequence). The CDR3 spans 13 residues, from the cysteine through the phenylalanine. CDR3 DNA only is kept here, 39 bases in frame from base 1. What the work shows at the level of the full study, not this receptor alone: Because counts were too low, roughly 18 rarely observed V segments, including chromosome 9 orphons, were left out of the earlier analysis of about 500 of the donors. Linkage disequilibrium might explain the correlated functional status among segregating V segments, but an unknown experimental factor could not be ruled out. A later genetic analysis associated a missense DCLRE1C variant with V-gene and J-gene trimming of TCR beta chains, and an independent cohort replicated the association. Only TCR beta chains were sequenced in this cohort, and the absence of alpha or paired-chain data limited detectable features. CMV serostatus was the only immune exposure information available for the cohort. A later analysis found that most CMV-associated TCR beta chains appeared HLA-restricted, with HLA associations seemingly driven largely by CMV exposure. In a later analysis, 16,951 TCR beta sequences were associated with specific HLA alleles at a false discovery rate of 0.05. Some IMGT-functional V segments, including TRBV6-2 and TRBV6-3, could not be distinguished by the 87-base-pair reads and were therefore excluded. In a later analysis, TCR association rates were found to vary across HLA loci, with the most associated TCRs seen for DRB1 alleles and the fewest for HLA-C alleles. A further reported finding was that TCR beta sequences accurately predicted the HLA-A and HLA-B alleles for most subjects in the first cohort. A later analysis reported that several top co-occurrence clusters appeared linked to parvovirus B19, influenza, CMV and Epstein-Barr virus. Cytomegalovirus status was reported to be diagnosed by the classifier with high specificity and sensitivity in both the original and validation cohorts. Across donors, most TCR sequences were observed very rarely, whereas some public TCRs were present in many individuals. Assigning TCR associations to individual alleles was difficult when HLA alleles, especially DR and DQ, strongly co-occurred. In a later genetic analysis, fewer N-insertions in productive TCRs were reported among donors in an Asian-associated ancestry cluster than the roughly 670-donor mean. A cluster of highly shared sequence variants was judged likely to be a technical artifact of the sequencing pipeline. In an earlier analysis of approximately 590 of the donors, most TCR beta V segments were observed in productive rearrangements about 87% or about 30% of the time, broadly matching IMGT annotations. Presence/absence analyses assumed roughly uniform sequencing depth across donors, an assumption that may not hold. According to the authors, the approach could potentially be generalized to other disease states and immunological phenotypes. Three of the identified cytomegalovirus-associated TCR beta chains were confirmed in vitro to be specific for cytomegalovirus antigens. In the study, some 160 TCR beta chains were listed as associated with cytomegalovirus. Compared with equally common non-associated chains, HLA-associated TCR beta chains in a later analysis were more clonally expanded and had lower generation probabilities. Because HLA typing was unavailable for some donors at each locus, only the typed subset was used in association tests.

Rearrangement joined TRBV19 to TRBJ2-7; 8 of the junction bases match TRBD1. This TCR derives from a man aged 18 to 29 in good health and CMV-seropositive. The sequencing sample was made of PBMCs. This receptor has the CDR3 CASSKEEKGQVYF. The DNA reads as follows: TGTGCCAGTAGCAAGGAAGAAAAGGGACAGGTGTACTTC.